Below are 24 T cell receptor beta chains sequenced from a single sample in a study of blood T cell repertoires in COVID-19. The data were produced by immunoSEQ multiplex PCR, yet TCRdb's version contains in-frame clones alone and is incomplete. Of some 45,000 clones in the sample, over 70% were seen once. Sequenced: peripheral blood. The source of these receptors is a woman between 55 and 75 years old with acute or convalescent COVID-19.

The chain has TRBV6-4 and TRBJ1-2; the match to TRBD1 covers 10 bases. This CDR3 has 14 amino acids. Trimming cost V 7 bases and J 13 bases; bases outside gene matches: 15. Germline V gene lookup returns CDR1 MRHNA and CDR2 SNTAGT. CDR3 in amino acids: CASTSTPGQGLPTF. As DNA, the CDR3 is TGTGCCAGCACCTCGACCCCGGGACAGGGGCTCCCCACCTTC.

This chain connects TRBV7-8 to TRBJ1-1; the match to TRBD1 covers 7 bases. In germline, CDR1 is SGHVS, CDR2 FQNEAQ. The CDR3 is 15 residues long. J lost 4 bases, V lost 5 bases, and 10 bases had no gene match. The CDR3 sequence: CASSADRARGTEAFF. Written as DNA, the CDR3 is TGTGCCAGCAGCGCCGACAGGGCTAGGGGCACTGAAGCTTTCTTT.

This chain uses TRBV6-5 with TRBJ1-2; 10 bases align to TRBD1. The CDR3 covers 15 residues. Germline V CDR1 and CDR2: MNHEY, SVGAGI. The V gene end was trimmed by 4 bases and the J gene end by 6 bases; junction bases not matched to a gene: 8. As DNA, the CDR3 is TGTGCCAGCAGTTTTACCGGGACAGGGGTAAATGGCTACACCTTC. Translation: CASSFTGTGVNGYTF.

The sample holds a few counts of this clone. This chain links TRBV2 with TRBJ2-7; D may be TRBD2 (7 bases). CDR1 and CDR2 from the germline V gene are SNHLY and FYNNEI. The CDR3 sequence is 12 residues long. The CDR3 spells CAGAGDSYEQYF. The CDR3 bases are TGTGCGGGGGCGGGGGACTCCTACGAGCAGTACTTC. The entire variable domain, with the rest obtained from reference TRBV2 and TRBJ2-7, is as follows: EPEVTQTPSHQVTQMGQEVILRCVPISNHLYFYWYRQILGQKVEFLVSFYNNEISEKSEIFDDQFSVERPDGSNFTLKIRSTKLEDSAMYFCAGAGDSYEQYFGPGTRLTVT.

This clone was detected only once. The rearrangement uses TRBV19 and TRBJ2-1; possibly TRBD1 for D (6 bases). The germline V gene has CDR1 LNHDA and CDR2 SQIVND (reference sequence). Trimming removed 2 bases at V and 4 bases at J, with 6 bases between. This CDR3 contains 13 residues. CDR3 amino acids: CASSITGYNEQFF. The CDR3 coding sequence is TGTGCCAGTAGTATAACAGGGTACAATGAGCAGTTCTTC.

This chain uses TRBV19 with TRBJ1-6; TRBD1 matches 8 bases. The J segment lost 6 bases and the V segment lost 1 base, leaving 2 bases of the junction unmatched. Germline V gives CDR1 LNHDA, CDR2 SQIVND (reference sequence). The CDR3 sequence is 15 residues long. The CDR3 is CASSIGQGINSPLHF. CDR3 bases: TGTGCCAGTAGTATAGGACAGGGGATTAATTCACCCCTCCACTTT.

The genes are TRBV7-9 and TRBJ1-1; D is undetermined. Germline CDR1 reads SEHNR; CDR2 reads FQNEAQ (reference sequence). The CDR3 is 16 residues long. V gave up 0 bases and J gave up 0 bases, with 11 bases separating them. The chain's CDR3 is CASSLATATMNTEAFF. For the CDR3, the DNA is TGTGCCAGCAGCTTAGCCACGGCGACAATGAACACTGAAGCTTTCTTT.

V gene TRBV6-5 combines with J gene TRBJ2-1; 7 bases line up with TRBD2. Germline assignment: CDR1 MNHEY and CDR2 SVGAGI. The ends lost 0 bases at V and 5 bases at J; junction bases unmatched: 7. This CDR3 region has 16 residues. CDR3 sequence: CASSYSSGASHNEQFF. Written as DNA, the CDR3 is TGTGCCAGCAGTTACTCAAGCGGGGCCTCTCACAATGAGCAGTTCTTC.

The V gene is TRBV7-6, the J gene TRBJ2-3, with 8 positions matching TRBD2. The junction had 9 bases not matched to a gene; V was cut back by 1 base and J by 0 bases. The CDR3 runs to 18 residues. Germline CDR1 and CDR2: SGHVS and FNYEAQ. The CDR3 DNA follows: TGTGCCAGCAGCTTAGTCGCAGCGGGGGACACTAGCACAGATACGCAGTATTTT. As protein: CASSLVAAGDTSTDTQYF.

This clone was seen only once. The chain is built from TRBV23-1 and TRBJ1-1, with D perhaps TRBD1 (5 bases). TRBV23-1 is designated an ORF whose function remains uncertain. Trimming cost V 3 bases and J 9 bases, with 20 bases left between them. The CDR3 is 15 amino acids. The CDR3 DNA follows: TGCGCCAGCAGTCATCGGAGCAGGGAGGAATGGAAAGCTTTCTTT. Residues: CASSHRSREEWKAFF.

This clone occurred a few times. The chain is built from TRBV5-3 and TRBJ1-1; D remains unclear. TRBV5-3 falls under the ORF class, with uncertain function. V gave up 6 bases and J gave up 1 base, with 13 bases separating them. The CDR3 sequence is 14 residues long. The CDR3 DNA reads TGTGCCAGAATCCTACTCGGGGAGAACACTGAAGCTTTCTTT. Translated, it gives CARILLGENTEAFF.

The rearrangement joins TRBV14 to TRBJ2-3; 9 bases match TRBD1. Germline V gene data show CDR1 as SGHDN and CDR2 as FVKESK. This CDR3 has 15 residues. V lost 3 bases, J lost 2 bases, and 3 bases stayed unmatched. In DNA, the CDR3 is TGTGCCAGCAGCCAGGACAGGGGCTCCACAGATACGCAGTATTTT. Protein: CASSQDRGSTDTQYF.

The chain couples TRBV2 to TRBJ2-2, with a weak D call TRBD1 (5 bases). CDR1 and CDR2 (germline): SNHLY, FYNNEI. This CDR3 contains 16 residues. Trimming shortened V by 2 bases and J by 7 bases, and 17 bases separated the two germline ends. The CDR3 region has the DNA TGTGCCAGCAGTGAAACTGAAGGGGCCTCGGGCGGGGAGCTGTTTTTT. This encodes CASSETEGASGGELFF.

The genes are TRBV29-1 and TRBJ2-7, with D uncertain. CDR1 is SQVTM, CDR2 ANQGSEA, per germline. The germline V and J ends were trimmed by 2 bases and 3 bases, with 5 bases remaining between them. CDR3 length equals 11 residues. CDR3: CSVETVYEQYF. CDR3 nucleotide sequence: TGCAGCGTTGAAACGGTCTACGAGCAGTACTTC.

This clone was recorded only once. This chain uses TRBV19 with TRBJ2-2; a possible D gene is TRBD1 (6 bases). Germline lookup yields CDR1 LNHDA and CDR2 SQIVND (reference sequence). The CDR3 runs 15 residues. The V and J ends lost 5 bases and 2 bases respectively, with 12 bases between them. The CDR3 bases are TGTGCCAGTAGTCCCGGGACACCTAACACCGGGGAGCTGTTTTTT. It codes for CASSPGTPNTGELFF.

The rearrangement uses TRBV10-2 and TRBJ2-7, with 12 positions matching TRBD2. Losses at the gene ends were 6 bases for V and 2 bases for J; bases not matched to a gene: 5. This CDR3 is built from 15 residues. CDR1 and CDR2 (germline): WSHSY, SAAADI. The CDR3 here is CASRRGLAGTYEQYF. The CDR3, as DNA: TGCGCCAGCAGGCGCGGACTAGCGGGAACCTACGAGCAGTACTTC.

The chain employs TRBV5-1 and TRBJ2-6, with D maybe TRBD2 (5 bases). V was clipped by 4 bases and J by 2 bases, with 22 bases between them. Germline values: CDR1 SGHRS, CDR2 YFSETQ. The CDR3 runs to 19 residues. CDR3 in DNA: TGCGCCAGCAGCAAAGCCACCGGGTCCCTCGGGGCTGGGGCCAACGTCCTGACTTTC. Translating it yields CASSKATGSLGAGANVLTF. Full variable domain (outside the CDR3, taken from reference TRBV5-1 and TRBJ2-6): KAGVTQTPRYLIKTRGQQVTLSCSPISGHRSVSWYQQTPGQGLQFLFEYFSETQRNKGNFPGRFSGRQFSNSRSEMNVSTLELGDSALYLCASSKATGSLGAGANVLTFGAGSRLTVL.

The rearrangement uses TRBV20-1 and TRBJ2-1, with D perhaps TRBD2 (5 bases). The CDR3 has 14 residues. In germline, CDR1 is DFQATT, CDR2 SNEGSKA (reference sequence). Trimming took 3 bases from V and 8 from J, leaving 17 bases between them. CDR3 sequence (DNA): TGCAGTGCTAGTCCCTGGGGAGAGGGCGATGAGCAGTTCTTC. Translating it yields CSASPWGEGDEQFF.

This clone appeared once. The genes are TRBV11-1 and TRBJ2-1; D possibly corresponds to TRBD2 (5 bases). Trimming cost V 0 bases and J 13 bases, with 13 bases left between them. Germline V gives CDR1 SGHAT, CDR2 FQDESV (reference sequence). The CDR3 runs to 13 residues. In DNA, the CDR3 is TGTGCCAGCAGCTTAGCGCCTTTGGAGGTACAGTTCTTC. Translation gives CASSLAPLEVQFF. Full variable domain (outside the CDR3, taken from reference TRBV11-1 and TRBJ2-1): EAEVAQSPRYKITEKSQAVAFWCDPISGHATLYWYRQILGQGPELLVQFQDESVVDDSQLPKDRFSAERLKGVDSTLKIQPAELGDSAMYLCASSLAPLEVQFFGPGTRLTVL.

The V and J genes are TRBV5-6 and TRBJ1-1, with D unclear. The germline V gene encodes CDR1 SGHDT and CDR2 YYEEEE. Between the trimmed V and J ends, which lost 4 bases and 1 base, there was a span of 11 bases. There are 14 residues in the CDR3. The CDR3, as DNA: TGTGCCAGCAGCCCCGGAGGCTGGAACACTGAAGCTTTCTTT. This translates into CASSPGGWNTEAFF.

The chain joins TRBV5-4 to TRBJ1-5; the D is unclear. CDR3 length: 12 residues. Germline V CDR1 and CDR2: SGHNT, YYREEE (reference sequence). Trimming left V 2 bases short and J 6 bases short, with 6 bases between. The CDR3 reads CASSLPGQPQHF. The CDR3 DNA is TGTGCCAGCAGCTTACCCGGTCAGCCCCAGCATTTT. Based on the CDR3 plus reference TRBV5-4 and TRBJ1-5, the full variable domain is ETGVTQSPTHLIKTRGQQVTLRCSSQSGHNTVSWYQQALGQGPQFIFQYYREEENGRGNFPPRFSGLQFPNYSSELNVNALELDDSALYLCASSLPGQPQHFGDGTRLSIL.

This clone was seen just once. V gene TRBV7-2 combines with J gene TRBJ1-2; 7 bases are shared with TRBD1. V shed 6 bases, J shed 2 bases, and the junction held 6 bases outside the gene matches. This CDR3 is built from 14 residues. CDR1 and CDR2 (germline): SGHTA, FQGNSA. CDR3 amino acids: CASRTGTGNYGYTF. The CDR3 nucleotides are TGTGCCAGCAGGACAGGGACGGGAAACTATGGCTACACCTTC.

The chain has TRBV6-5 and TRBJ1-1; no clear D. CDR3 length: 14 amino acids. V lost 6 bases, J lost 7 bases, and 18 bases lay in between. CDR1 and CDR2 from the germline V gene are MNHEY and SVGAGI. CDR3: CASSPFYGTIEAFF. The CDR3 coding sequence is TGTGCCAGCAGCCCGTTTTATGGAACTATTGAAGCTTTCTTT.

This clone was recorded once. The chain uses TRBV6-5 and TRBJ2-2; 7 bases match TRBD1. The J segment lost 6 bases and the V segment lost 6 bases, leaving 7 bases of the junction unmatched. Germline assignment: CDR1 MNHEY and CDR2 SVGAGI. CDR3 length equals 14 residues. The CDR3 DNA is TGTGCCAGCAGAGATGACAGGGTGGCCGGGGAGCTGTTTTTT. Amino acids: CASRDDRVAGELFF.